Sequencing of this TCR beta chain was carried out in a study of cytomegalovirus exposure and HLA in healthy donors (dated by TCRdb to about 2017). A note on the overall study: In an earlier analysis of roughly 500 of the donors, 250 to 300 Gb of sequence data and some 120 million unique TCR beta sequences from roughly 180 million T cells were reported. In a later analysis, previously published TCR beta repertoires from fewer than 750 donors were re-analyzed and high-resolution HLA genotyping was added so that TCR occurrence patterns could be studied. The study aimed to test whether signatures of past pathogen exposure could be identified by cataloging public T cell receptors. Of the roughly 430 genotyped donors, over 70% fell in the genetic ancestry cluster associated with self-reported Caucasian donors. About 320 gigabases of sequencing data and tens of millions of unique TCR sequences were included in an early release covering roughly 600 HLA-typed donors. In a later genetic analysis, genome-wide SNP genotypes for about three fifths of the roughly 670 donors were used, and that subset was treated as a discovery cohort. In addition to the first cohort of 666 subjects, a separate validation cohort of 120 different subjects was used. All discovery cohort repertoires had been generated using a single sequencing platform. Alongside the repertoire data, information on donor age, sex, ethnicity and CMV serostatus was compiled. Class I and class II HLA loci were covered by the typing at four-digit resolution. Across 398 genotyped donors of the cohort, an average of approximately 220,000 unique TCR beta nucleotide sequences per donor were sequenced, and roughly 17% of those sequences were non-productive. To predict cytomegalovirus infection status, the study brought together high-throughput TCR immunosequencing, statistical association of individual TCRs with disease status, and machine learning. Using immunosequencing, the study profiled T cell repertoires from 500 to 800 subjects and related those repertoires to cytomegalovirus serostatus. Typing coverage varied by locus: roughly 620-640 donors for A, B, C, DRB1 and DQB1; 500 to 550 for DQA1; 606 for DPA1; roughly 470 for DPB1. In the later analysis, no new phenotypic data were used to find candidate immune exposures; instead, reliance was placed on TCR beta sequences and their occurrence across donors. Five DR-DQ haplotypes were treated as single units for association and clustering because of strong linkage in the cohort. In an earlier analysis of 500 to 650 of the donors, high-throughput TCR beta sequencing was used to judge whether each TCR beta V gene segment behaved as functional or pseudogenic. Results and caveats for the whole study, not just this receptor: Only TCR beta chains were sequenced in this cohort, and the absence of alpha or paired-chain data limited detectable features. A cluster of highly shared sequence variants was judged likely to represent a technical artifact of the sequencing pipeline. A later analysis associated about 17,000 TCR beta sequences with specific HLA alleles at a false discovery rate of 0.05. According to a later genetic analysis, donors in an Asian-associated ancestry cluster had fewer N-insertions in productive TCRs than the approximately 630-donor mean. In a later analysis, TCR association rates were found to vary across HLA loci, with the most associated TCRs seen for DRB1 alleles and the fewest for HLA-C alleles. Three of the identified cytomegalovirus-associated TCR beta chains were confirmed in vitro to be specific for cytomegalovirus antigens. According to the authors, the approach could potentially be generalized to other disease states and immunological phenotypes. In a later analysis, HLA-associated TCR beta chains showed more clonal expansion and lower generation probabilities than non-associated chains that were equally common. A further reported finding was that TCR beta sequences accurately predicted the HLA-A and HLA-B alleles for most subjects in the first cohort. Because counts were too low, seventeen rarely observed V segments, including chromosome 9 orphons, were excluded from the earlier analysis of 587 of the donors. Cytomegalovirus status was reported to be diagnosed by the classifier with high specificity and sensitivity in both the original and validation cohorts. While some public TCRs were present in many individuals, most TCR sequences turned up only very rarely across donors. A total of 150 or so TCR beta chains were listed by the study as associated with cytomegalovirus. Because HLA typing was unavailable for some donors at each locus, only the typed subset was used in association tests. Linkage disequilibrium might explain the correlated functional status among segregating V segments, but an unknown experimental factor could not be ruled out. A later analysis reported that several top co-occurrence clusters appeared linked to parvovirus B19, influenza, CMV and Epstein-Barr virus. Presence/absence analyses assumed roughly uniform sequencing depth across donors, an assumption that may not hold. Because the 87-base-pair reads could not distinguish some IMGT-functional V segments, including TRBV6-2 and TRBV6-3, those segments were excluded. In an earlier analysis of fewer than 750 of the donors, most TCR beta V segments were observed in productive rearrangements about 90% or about 30% of the time, broadly matching IMGT annotations. In a later analysis, most CMV-associated TCR beta chains were found to appear HLA-restricted, with HLA associations seemingly driven largely by CMV exposure. The only immune exposure information available for the cohort was CMV serostatus. Strong co-occurrence of HLA alleles, especially DR and DQ, made assigning TCR associations to individual alleles difficult. A later genetic analysis associated a missense DCLRE1C variant with V-gene and J-gene trimming of TCR beta chains, and an independent cohort replicated the association.

CDR1 SGHTA and CDR2 FQGTGA were looked up in the germline V gene. The CDR3 measures 13 amino acids from cysteine to phenylalanine. Of all the DNA, just the CDR3 is kept, 39 bases in frame from base 1. V sheds 5 bases and J sheds 15 bases, leaving 20 bases between their ends. Concerning this clone itself: No cognate antigen has been identified for it. No base quality information exists; no much larger clone differs at one position.

The cohort consisted of 666 healthy bone marrow donors. At the time of sampling, every cohort member was nominally healthy, though immune exposures that went unrecorded were likely present. The donor was CMV seronegative and was included in the group of several hundred seronegative cohort members. Every donor gave a peripheral blood sample, and the peripheral blood mononuclear cells from that sample were used for TCR beta sequencing. Genomic DNA extraction from the blood cell samples was performed with the Qiagen DNeasy Blood Extraction Kit. The method was the immunoSEQ multiplex PCR assay. For the multiplex PCR, a mixture combining 60 forward primers for TCR Vbeta segments and 13 reverse primers for TCR Jbeta segments was used. The CDR3 region of rearranged TCR beta genes was amplified from genomic DNA by a multiplex PCR assay. The amplified TCR beta libraries were sequenced on the Illumina HiSeq System as 87-base-pair reads. The authors' pipeline ran thus. A later analysis tallied 75 million to 95 million unique TCR beta chains across the 666 repertoires, and approximately 12 million of those chains were shared by two or more donors. To remove PCR and sequencing errors, raw reads were error-corrected and collapsed into unique sequences using a nearest-neighbor algorithm that merged closely related sequences. Alignment of CDR3 sequences to IMGT reference sequences was used to assign V, D and J gene segments. For a sequence to be retained, a match of at least six nucleotides was required to both a V gene segment and a J gene segment. A rearrangement was called productive if the CDR3 had no stop codons and remained in frame with V and J, and every other rearrangement was called non-productive. CDR3 was defined according to IMGT convention as the region running from the second conserved V-encoded cysteine to the conserved J-encoded phenylalanine. The earlier analysis of roughly 590 of the donors excluded any sequence lacking an unambiguous match to a single V gene segment. In an earlier analysis of 587 of the donors, V segments were called functional above 56.7% productive rearrangements and were called segregating when the between-donor standard deviation exceeded 5%. A statistical classification framework was built for diagnosing cytomegalovirus status from the catalog of TCR beta chain sequences. V and J gene assignment, in a later analysis, came from comparing TCR nucleotide sequences with IMGT/GENE-DB human TR gene sequences. Using the TCRdist pipeline, a later analysis assigned CDR3 sequences along with most-parsimonious VDJ recombination scenarios. In a later analysis, every TCR beta chain was defined by the combination of its CDR3 amino acid sequence and its V-gene family, and reads without a unique V-gene family were dropped. A later analysis removed 592 highly shared, low-generation-probability nucleotide sequences to deal with suspected cross-contamination and a sequencing artifact. A later analysis calculated a clonal expansion index for each public chain from normalized within-repertoire ranks of inferred template counts. Generation probabilities in a later analysis came from a VDJ recombination model fitted to out-of-frame rearrangements, and those results were checked against IGoR. In a later analysis, hypergeometric tests were used to score TCR-TCR, TCR-HLA and TCR-CMV co-occurrence, with a repertoire-size bias correction applied to TCR pairs. False discovery rates were estimated in a later analysis by permuting HLA or CMV assignments 20 times. In a later analysis, co-occurring TCRs were grouped using DBSCAN, and TCRdist sequence similarity was added for clustering within HLA-allele-positive subsets. Repertoires with fewer than 30,000 or more than 120,000 public chains were left out of co-occurrence clustering, as were about 5 repertoires with anomalous nucleotide sharing. Imported from immuneACCESS, the table was reduced by TCRdb to in-frame sequences with V and J called. These copies leave out some clones; in studies compared against another copy, an unresolved V gene accounts for under half, and the cause of the remainder is not known. V and J calls and clone size come straight from that table; D and trimming were deduced from the DNA. This sample has roughly 250,000 clones in its table, and about 80% of those were observed once. The biggest ten clones account for around 0.33% of the sample.

This receptor chain uses TRBV7-3 and TRBJ2-1; D gene: possibly TRBD2, on 6 matching bases. The sequence was obtained from a girl aged 2 to 9 in good health and CMV-seronegative. The specimen was PBMCs. The CDR3 in this case is CASSDSGGSSRFF. The DNA reads as follows: TGTGCCAGCAGCGACTCAGGAGGGAGTAGTAGGTTCTTC. With the rest looked up from the reference TRBV7-3 and TRBJ2-1 genes rather than sequenced, the full variable domain is GAGVSQTPSNKVTEKGKYVELRCDPISGHTALYWYRQSLGQGPEFLIYFQGTGAADDSGLPNDRFFAVRPEGSVSTLKIQRTERGDSAVYLCASSDSGGSSRFFGPGTRLTVL.